This is a list of T cell receptor beta chains from one sample in a study of T-cell memory formation after mild COVID-19. One entry per CDR3 protein results from TCRdb running MiXCR on the 5' RACE reads. This sample yields around 200,000 distinct CDR3 sequences, of which roughly 27% are seen a single time; over 10% belongs to the top ten. The sequencing sample was made of PBMCs or a T cell subset sorted from them (not recorded which). Receptors originate from an adult woman who had mild COVID-19 (a few samples of this study predate the infection). Cell type and time point are not known. The CDR3 runs from the conserved cysteine through the conserved F or W. D genes are given only for firm matches. Expanded clones are given a class, and other clones once, few, many or no size at all.

size: many; V: TRBV12-3/TRBV12-4; J: TRBJ2-1; D: -; DNA: TGTGCCAGCAGGGACCTGGGGCTGAATGAGCAGTTCTTC; CDR3: CASRDLGLNEQFF
size: once; V: TRBV10-3; J: TRBJ2-5; D: -; DNA: TGTGCCATCAGTGAGTCGCGGCTTCTGTATAGGGGCGAAGAGACCCAGTACTTC; CDR3: CAISESRLLYRGEETQYF
size: few; V: TRBV7-9; J: TRBJ2-7; D: TRBD2; DNA: TGTGCCAGCAGCTTAGTAGCGGGAGGAGTCTACGAGCAGTACTTC; CDR3: CASSLVAGGVYEQYF
size: -; V: TRBV5-1; J: TRBJ2-3; D: TRBD1; DNA: TGCGCCAGCAGCTCAGGGGGCGACGGTTATACGCAGTATTTT; CDR3: CASSSGGDGYTQYF
size: -; V: TRBV7-9; J: TRBJ2-3; D: -; DNA: TGTGCCAGCAGCTTAGTGGCCGGCGGGGTCTTCCTCACAGATACGCAGTATTTT; CDR3: CASSLVAGGVFLTDTQYF
size: many; V: TRBV24-1; J: TRBJ2-7; D: -; DNA: TGTGCCACCAGTGTTCCAGACCCTTACGAGCAGTACTTC; CDR3: CATSVPDPYEQYF
size: -; V: TRBV5-1; J: TRBJ2-3; D: -; DNA: TGCGCCAGCAGAACAGACGTGGGGGGGGCCCCAGATACGCAGTATTTT; CDR3: CASRTDVGGAPDTQYF
size: few; V: TRBV5-1; J: TRBJ2-3; D: -; DNA: TGCGCCAGCAGCTTATCGAGCACAGATACGCAGTATTTT; CDR3: CASSLSSTDTQYF
size: few; V: TRBV5-6; J: TRBJ2-1; D: -; DNA: TGTGCCAGCAGCTTGGAACTAGTCAATGAGCAGTTCTTC; CDR3: CASSLELVNEQFF
size: -; V: TRBV7-3; J: TRBJ2-3; D: TRBD2; DNA: TGTGCCAGCAGCTTAACTTCGGGGGGAGGCGGGAGTTCAGATACGCAGTATTTT; CDR3: CASSLTSGGGGSSDTQYF
size: -; V: TRBV19; J: TRBJ1-5; D: -; DNA: TGTGCCAGTAGTATGGTGGACATCCAGCCCCAGCATTTT; CDR3: CASSMVDIQPQHF
size: few; V: TRBV24-1; J: TRBJ1-1; D: -; DNA: TGTGCCACCAGTGACCCCAGGGAGCCTGAAGCTTTCTTT; CDR3: CATSDPREPEAFF
size: -; V: TRBV4-3; J: TRBJ2-1; D: TRBD2; DNA: TGCGCCAGCAGCCTCCCGGGGGGTGAGCAGTTCTTC; CDR3: CASSLPGGEQFF
size: once; V: TRBV24-1; J: TRBJ2-1; D: -; DNA: TGTGCCACCAGTGATTTTGCCAGATACAATGAGCAGTTCTTC; CDR3: CATSDFARYNEQFF
size: -; V: TRBV10-2; J: TRBJ1-1; D: -; DNA: TGCGCCAGCAGTGAGGGGCCTGAAGCTTTCTTT; CDR3: CASSEGPEAFF
size: few; V: TRBV6-6; J: TRBJ2-3; D: TRBD1; DNA: TGTGCCAGCAGTCACGCTGACAGGGACGCAGATACGCAGTATTTT; CDR3: CASSHADRDADTQYF
size: few; V: TRBV7-9; J: TRBJ1-1; D: -; DNA: TGTGCCAGCAGCCTTTACTCACAGGGGAACACTGAAGCTTTCTTT; CDR3: CASSLYSQGNTEAFF
size: -; V: TRBV9; J: TRBJ2-2; D: -; DNA: TGTGCCAGCAGCGTAGACGACGGGGAGCTGTTTTTT; CDR3: CASSVDDGELFF
size: -; V: TRBV13; J: TRBJ2-1; D: -; DNA: TGTGCCAGCAGCTTCGGCACGGGCAGGGTGTCCTACAATGAGCAGTTCTTC; CDR3: CASSFGTGRVSYNEQFF
size: few; V: TRBV7-9; J: TRBJ2-2; D: -; DNA: TGTGCCAGCAGCTTAAAGACAGCGAACACCGGGGAGCTGTTTTTT; CDR3: CASSLKTANTGELFF
size: -; V: TRBV7-6; J: TRBJ2-7; D: TRBD2; DNA: TGTGCCAGCAGCTTAGTAACTAGCGGGGGCCTACGAGGGCAGTACTTC; CDR3: CASSLVTSGGLRGQYF
size: few; V: TRBV6-2/TRBV6-3; J: TRBJ2-1; D: TRBD1; DNA: TGTGCCAGCAGCTCGACAGGGCCTTACAATGAGCAGTTCTTC; CDR3: CASSSTGPYNEQFF
size: -; V: TRBV12-3/TRBV12-4; J: TRBJ2-7; D: TRBD1; DNA: TGTGCCAGCAGTCCGAGACAGGGTTTCTCCCACATTGGGCAGTACTTC; CDR3: CASSPRQGFSHIGQYF
size: -; V: TRBV14; J: TRBJ2-3; D: -; DNA: TGTGCCAGCAGCCAAGCTTTAAGGCCCGAGCAGTATTTT; CDR3: CASSQALRPEQYF
size: -; V: TRBV9; J: TRBJ2-7; D: TRBD1; DNA: TGTGCCAGCAGCGTGGGGAAATGGACAGGGGCCCACGAGCAGTACTTC; CDR3: CASSVGKWTGAHEQYF
size: -; V: TRBV12-3/TRBV12-4; J: TRBJ1-1; D: -; DNA: TGTGCCAGCAGTTTTTCGGGGGGAGACACTGAAGCTTTCTTT; CDR3: CASSFSGGDTEAFF
size: -; V: TRBV24-1; J: TRBJ1-2; D: TRBD1; DNA: TGTGCCACCAGTGATCGCCACGACAGGGGTGAGGGCTACACCTTC; CDR3: CATSDRHDRGEGYTF
size: -; V: TRBV21-1; J: TRBJ2-7; D: -; DNA: TGTGCCAGCAGCCAGAGAACAAAGAGACAGGCTCAGACCTACGAGCAGTACTTC; CDR3: CASSQRTKRQAQTYEQYF